These T cell receptor beta chains were read from a single sample in a study of T cells in Graves' hyperthyroidism and ophthalmopathy. TCRdb reprocessed the multiplex PCR reads via MiXCR and lists one record per CDR3 protein. The profile shows about 640,000 distinct CDR3 sequences, roughly 20% of them singletons. Sequencing was performed on blood. These receptors were collected from a man aged 25-45 years with Graves' ophthalmopathy. Both conserved end residues are part of each CDR3. The order of the fields is D gene, V gene, clone size, J gene, CDR3 protein, CDR3 DNA. D genes are given only for firm matches. A clone size is listed for some rows: how often the clone was seen (once, few, many), or a class if it is expanded.

.	TRBV20-1	.	TRBJ1-1	CSIPRPGGQAFF	TGCAGTATCCCCCGCCCCGGAGGACAAGCTTTCTTT
TRBD2	TRBV5-1	.	TRBJ2-1	CASSPGLAGGPWNEQFF	TGCGCCAGCAGCCCGGGACTAGCGGGAGGCCCCTGGAATGAGCAGTTCTTC
.	TRBV20-1	few	TRBJ2-7	CSARMSLTTSEQYF	TGCAGTGCTAGAATGAGTTTGACTACCAGCGAGCAGTACTTC
TRBD1	TRBV28	many	TRBJ2-1	CASSAGQGIGNEQFF	TGTGCCAGCAGTGCCGGACAGGGGATAGGCAATGAGCAGTTCTTC
.	TRBV5-5	few	TRBJ1-2	CASSATGVYGYTF	TGTGCCAGCAGCGCCACTGGTGTCTATGGCTACACCTTC
.	TRBV20-1	few	TRBJ1-5	CSAKEGGWPQHF	TGCAGTGCTAAAGAGGGCGGGTGGCCCCAGCATTTT
.	TRBV7-3	.	TRBJ1-5	CASSNPLDSLQPQHF	TGTGCCAGCAGCAACCCTCTGGACAGCCTTCAGCCCCAGCATTTT
TRBD1	TRBV28	.	TRBJ1-2	CASSPGTDHYGYTF	TGTGCCAGCAGCCCAGGGACAGACCACTATGGCTACACCTTC
.	TRBV6-6	.	TRBJ1-5	CASSSGAQSNQPQHF	TGTGCCAGCAGTTCCGGGGCACAGAGCAATCAGCCCCAGCATTTT
TRBD1	TRBV19	few	TRBJ1-6	CASSITGGDSPLHF	TGTGCCAGTAGTATAACAGGGGGCGATTCACCCCTCCACTTT
.	TRBV9	few	TRBJ2-2	CASSSVLGYTGELFF	TGTGCCAGCAGTTCGGTTTTAGGGTACACCGGGGAGCTGTTTTTT
TRBD1	TRBV11-2	few	TRBJ2-1	CASSLGPQGVNNEQFF	TGTGCCAGCAGCTTAGGACCGCAGGGGGTTAATAATGAGCAGTTCTTC
.	TRBV7-9	many	TRBJ2-1	CASSLAIYNEQFF	TGTGCCAGCAGCTTAGCGATCTACAATGAGCAGTTCTTC
TRBD1	TRBV28	few	TRBJ2-2	CASSSPTGVGSGELFF	TGTGCCAGCAGTTCCCCCACAGGGGTGGGAAGCGGGGAGCTGTTTTTT
.	TRBV9	.	TRBJ2-3	CASSEDGSYTDTQYF	TGTGCCAGCAGCGAAGACGGCTCCTACACAGATACGCAGTATTTT
.	TRBV28	many	TRBJ2-3	CASSLELAGTDTQYF	TGTGCCAGCAGTTTGGAATTAGCAGGCACAGATACGCAGTATTTT
TRBD1	TRBV19	.	TRBJ1-5	CASSIGGQAPSEPQHF	TGTGCCAGTAGTATCGGAGGACAGGCTCCGTCGGAGCCCCAGCATTTT
.	TRBV20-1	.	TRBJ2-7	CSAREVQSYEQYF	TGCAGTGCTAGAGAGGTCCAATCCTACGAGCAGTACTTC
.	TRBV2	many	TRBJ2-2	CASILATSGTGELFF	.
.	TRBV5-1	few	TRBJ2-2	CASSLTDRNTGELFF	TGCGCCAGCAGCTTGACCGACAGGAACACCGGGGAGCTGTTTTTT
TRBD2	TRBV6-2/TRBV6-3	.	TRBJ2-7	CASSFSGTKREYEQYF	TGTGCCAGCAGCTTCTCTGGGACTAAGCGGGAGTACGAGCAGTACTTC
.	TRBV29-1	few	TRBJ2-7	CSVEKPGTSYEQYF	TGCAGCGTTGAAAAACCCGGGACAAGCTACGAGCAGTACTTC